What follows are 13 T cell receptor beta chains derived from one specimen sequenced in a study of T cell repertoires in cytomegalovirus infection. Their antigens are not known. One entry per CDR3 protein, called by TCRdb with MiXCR from the reads. Altogether 90,000 to 110,000 distinct CDR3 sequences are present, less than 30% being singletons, with the ten largest covering about 81%. The material was CD8+ T cells from cultured PBMCs, obtained from culture after CMV antigen stimulation. The receptors shown here come from a human donor in good health (CMV status not recorded). Some clones in this sample may be carry-over from other donors' samples.

The chain links TRBV3-1 to TRBJ2-5; 9 bases fit TRBD2. The CDR3 extends over 15 amino acids. Unmatched junction bases numbered 4, after V lost 3 bases and J lost 2 bases. The germline V gene encodes CDR1 LGHDT and CDR2 YNNKEL (reference sequence). The chain's CDR3 is CASSHRLAGQETQYF. The CDR3 DNA is TGTGCCAGCAGCCATCGGCTAGCGGGGCAAGAGACCCAGTACTTC.

This clonotype was found a few times. The rearrangement links TRBV30 to TRBJ1-2; no clear D. Trimming pared 0 bases from V and 6 bases from J, leaving 5 bases between. CDR3 length equals 11 residues. Germline V gene sequence: CDR1 GTSNPN, CDR2 SVGIG (reference sequence). CDR3 loop: CAWSVGDGYTF. CDR3 DNA sequence: TGTGCCTGGAGTGTTGGGGATGGCTACACCTTC.

This clonotype has just a few counts. A much larger clone sits a single nucleotide away, making a read error possible. The chain recombines TRBV27 with TRBJ1-1, with D perhaps TRBD1 (6 bases). The CDR3 loop spans 13 amino acids. V lost 3 bases to trimming and J lost 4 bases, with 9 bases between them. CDR1 MNHEY and CDR2 SMNVEV come from the germline V gene (reference sequence). The CDR3 spells CASSFGGLTEAFF. The CDR3 region has the DNA TGTGCCAGCAGTTTTGGGGGGCTCACTGAAGCTTTCTTT.

This clonotype was observed a handful of times. The rearrangement uses TRBV6-5 and TRBJ2-3, with TRBD2 matching 12 bases. Germline CDR1 reads MNHEY; CDR2 reads SVGAGI. V gave up 6 bases and J gave up 5 bases; unmatched junction bases: 9. The CDR3 is made up of 16 amino acids. The CDR3 nucleotides are TGTGCCAGCAGGCAACCCCTAGCGGGGGGGTTAGATACGCAGTATTTT. Translation gives CASRQPLAGGLDTQYF.

This clonotype has more than one count but fewer than ten. The rearrangement uses TRBV6-5 and TRBJ1-1, with D possibly matching TRBD1 (5 bases). Germline CDR1 reads MNHEY; CDR2 reads SVGAGI. The CDR3 has 13 amino acids. The V end lost 2 bases, the J end lost 6 bases, and 10 bases lay between the germline ends. The CDR3 is CASSYGGAAEAFF. The CDR3 DNA reads TGTGCCAGCAGTTACGGCGGGGCGGCTGAAGCTTTCTTT.

This clonotype was counted many times. The V and J genes are TRBV7-8 and TRBJ1-5; D gene ambiguous. The V and J ends lost 7 bases and 2 bases respectively, with 12 bases between them. CDR1 and CDR2 (germline): SGHVS, FQNEAQ. The CDR3 contains 14 residues. CDR3: CASNGAVGNQPQHF. CDR3 bases: TGTGCCAGCAATGGAGCTGTGGGCAATCAGCCCCAGCATTTT. The full variable domain, with the rest looked up from reference TRBV7-8 and TRBJ1-5, is GAGVSQSPRYKVAKRGQDVALRCDPISGHVSLFWYQQALGQGPEFLTYFQNEAQLDKSGLPSDRFFAERPEGSVSTLKIQRTQQEDSAVYLCASNGAVGNQPQHFGDGTRLSIL.

In its sample, this clonotype was seen a few times. This sequence joins TRBV5-1 and TRBJ2-7; TRBD1 aligns across 8 bases. CDR3 length: 15 amino acids. The germline CDR1 and CDR2 sequences are SGHRS and YFSETQ. Unmatched junction bases numbered 8, after V lost 0 bases and J lost 6 bases. The CDR3 DNA follows: TGCGCCAGCAGCTTGGGCAGGGGGCCTCGGGTCGAGCAGTACTTC. Translated: CASSLGRGPRVEQYF.

The rearrangement uses TRBV27 and TRBJ1-5; possible D gene TRBD1, 5 bases. This CDR3 is 14 amino acids long. CDR1 MNHEY and CDR2 SMNVEV come from the germline V gene (reference sequence). V dropped 3 bases and J dropped 7 bases, with 13 bases sitting between them. CDR3: CASSFLARGQPQHF. CDR3 DNA: TGTGCCAGCAGTTTTCTGGCCCGGGGGCAGCCCCAGCATTTT.

The sample holds a few counts of this clonotype. The chain employs TRBV7-6 and TRBJ1-5; the D gene is possibly TRBD1 (5 bases). The CDR3 loop spans 14 amino acids. Trimming pared 1 base from V and 4 bases from J, leaving 8 bases between. Germline values: CDR1 SGHVS, CDR2 FNYEAQ. The CDR3 region is CASSLDEGNQPQHF. The CDR3 bases are TGTGCCAGCAGCTTAGATGAGGGGAATCAGCCCCAGCATTTT.

CDR3 coding DNA: TGTGCCAGCAGTCGGTTTGGGCAGGGGACCACAGATACGCAGTATTTT. Its translation: CASSRFGQGTTDTQYF. The chain recombines TRBV5-4 with TRBJ2-3, with TRBD1 as a possible D gene (6 bases). Trimming took off 5 bases at V and 2 bases at J, with 18 bases between the two ends. The CDR3 spans 16 residues. Germline CDR1 reads SGHNT; CDR2 reads YYREEE (reference sequence). Using reference TRBV5-4 and TRBJ2-3 for the parts outside the CDR3, the full variable domain is ETGVTQSPTHLIKTRGQQVTLRCSSQSGHNTVSWYQQALGQGPQFIFQYYREEENGRGNFPPRFSGLQFPNYSSELNVNALELDDSALYLCASSRFGQGTTDTQYFGPGTRLTVL.

V is TRBV2 and J is TRBJ2-1, with D hard to call. This CDR3 region has 10 residues. With 3 bases removed from V and 11 bases from J, the gap between germline ends came to 5 bases. Germline CDR1 reads SNHLY; CDR2 reads FYNNEI. The CDR3 loop reads CASSDWKQFF. CDR3 coding DNA: TGTGCCAGCAGTGATTGGAAGCAGTTCTTC.

J is TRBJ2-2 and V is TRBV12-3 or TRBV12-4; 13 nucleotides align to TRBD2. The CDR3 sequence is 16 residues long. With 7 bases clipped from V and 5 bases from J, the junction kept 7 bases outside the gene matches. The CDR3 DNA is TGTGCCAGCACTAACGGACTAGCGGGGGTAACCGGGGAGCTGTTTTTT. It is translated as CASTNGLAGVTGELFF.

This rearrangement joins TRBV6-5 to TRBJ1-1; D is perhaps TRBD1 (6 bases). Germline CDR1 reads MNHEY; CDR2 reads SVGAGI. The CDR3 loop spans 15 amino acids. Deletions cut 0 bases from V and 0 bases from J, with 8 bases between. Written as DNA, the CDR3 is TGTGCCAGCAGTTACTCCCCAGGGGTGAACACTGAAGCTTTCTTT. Its protein product is CASSYSPGVNTEAFF.